One sample yielded the 32 T cell receptor beta chains listed below, sequenced in a study of blood T cell repertoires in COVID-19. TCRdb's copy holds only in-frame clones and misses some; the assay was immunoSEQ multiplex PCR. The sample holds under 300,000 clones; 85% to 90% are singletons and the top ten take 2.4%. The source material was PBMCs or T cells enriched from blood (not recorded which). These receptors were collected from a young woman who had recovered from COVID-19.

The chain has TRBV7-9 and TRBJ1-1; 7 bases fit TRBD1. This CDR3 region has 15 residues. CDR1 and CDR2 (germline): SEHNR, FQNEAQ (reference sequence). V trimming: 5 bases; J trimming: 6 bases; junction bases outside the gene matches: 12. The CDR3 is CASSASTGLSAEAFF. Written as DNA, the CDR3 is TGTGCCAGCAGCGCATCGACAGGGTTGAGCGCTGAAGCTTTCTTT.

The chain employs TRBV28 and TRBJ2-3; D is undetermined. The CDR3 is made up of 14 amino acids. V gave up 8 bases and J gave up 2 bases, with 14 bases separating them. Germline V gene data show CDR1 as MDHEN and CDR2 as SYDVKM. CDR3 sequence (DNA): TGTGCCAGCGGGTCGACAAGGCTCACAGATACGCAGTATTTT. Protein: CASGSTRLTDTQYF.

This chain joins TRBV11-2 and TRBJ2-5, with D possibly matching TRBD1 (5 bases). Germline CDR1 reads SGHAT; CDR2 reads FQNNGV. This CDR3 has 15 amino acids. The V and J ends lost 1 base and 2 bases respectively, with 11 bases between them. This chain's CDR3 is CASSLGSGSQETQYF. The DNA for the CDR3 is TGTGCCAGCAGCTTAGGTTCAGGGTCGCAAGAGACCCAGTACTTC.

V gene TRBV27 combines with J gene TRBJ2-5; D call uncertain. Germline-derived CDR1 and CDR2 are MNHEY and SMNVEV (reference sequence). There are 12 residues in the CDR3. Deletions cut 5 bases from V and 5 bases from J, with 9 bases between. For the CDR3, the DNA is TGTGCCAGCAGTGGCCCCGGGGAGACCCAGTACTTC. Its protein product is CASSGPGETQYF.

This clone was counted once. The chain recombines TRBV11-2 with TRBJ2-3, with 9 bases matching TRBD2. CDR1 and CDR2 (germline): SGHAT, FQNNGV. The trim removed 3 bases at V and 4 bases at J, leaving 8 bases unmatched. This CDR3 spans 16 amino acids. The CDR3 coding sequence is TGTGCCAGCAGCTTGGATAGCGGGGGCTCGCCAGATACGCAGTATTTT. This codes for CASSLDSGGSPDTQYF.

The V and J genes are TRBV7-9 and TRBJ1-1; 7 bases agree with TRBD1. V lost 0 bases, J lost 4 bases, and 5 bases stayed unmatched. This CDR3 is built from 15 residues. Germline loops: CDR1 SEHNR, CDR2 FQNEAQ (reference sequence). The CDR3 coding sequence is TGTGCCAGCAGCTTAGCGGGGCAGGGGGGCACTGAAGCTTTCTTT. Protein sequence: CASSLAGQGGTEAFF. The variable domain in full, with the rest retrieved from reference TRBV7-9 and TRBJ1-1, is DTGVSQNPRHKITKRGQNVTFRCDPISEHNRLYWYRQTLGQGPEFLTYFQNEAQLEKSRLLSDRFSAERPKGSFSTLEIQRTEQGDSAMYLCASSLAGQGGTEAFFGQGTRLTVV.

This clone was counted many times. This chain uses TRBV4-2 with TRBJ1-2, with D hard to call. Germline values: CDR1 LGHNA, CDR2 YNFKEQ. This CDR3 is built from 14 residues. The V gene lost 0 bases and the J gene lost 4 bases, with 9 bases spanning the gap. The CDR3: CASSQEIGLYGYTF. In DNA, the CDR3 is TGTGCCAGCAGCCAAGAAATTGGGCTCTATGGCTACACCTTC.

The CDR3 is CASSLYSWNEQFF. As DNA, the CDR3 is TGTGCCAGCAGTTTATACAGCTGGAATGAGCAGTTCTTC. The chain couples TRBV28 to TRBJ2-1; no firm D call. The CDR3 extends over 13 amino acids. V was cut by 1 base and J by 7 bases, with 8 bases left in between. Germline loops: CDR1 MDHEN, CDR2 SYDVKM.

The chain uses TRBV6-5 and TRBJ2-7; D not resolved. Germline CDR1 is MNHEY and CDR2 is SVGAGI. The CDR3 extends over 11 amino acids. V was clipped by 2 bases and J by 6 bases, with 5 bases between them. CDR3 loop: CASSYGSEQYF. DNA of the CDR3: TGTGCCAGCAGTTACGGTAGCGAGCAGTACTTC.

The chain links TRBV9 to TRBJ2-3; D perhaps matches TRBD1 (5 bases). The CDR3 totals 15 residues. From germline, CDR1 is SGDLS and CDR2 YYNGEE. V dropped 3 bases and J dropped 1 base, with 12 bases sitting between them. The CDR3: CASSEGLWGTDTQYF. The CDR3 nucleotides are TGTGCCAGCAGCGAGGGGTTATGGGGCACAGATACGCAGTATTTT.

This chain joins TRBV7-9 and TRBJ1-4; 10 nucleotides agree with TRBD1. This CDR3 is 14 amino acids long. Germline V gene data show CDR1 as SEHNR and CDR2 as FQNEAQ (reference sequence). The V gene end was trimmed by 1 base and the J gene end by 10 bases; junction bases not matched to a gene: 3. The CDR3, as DNA: TGTGCCAGCAGCTTAGGGGGGACAGGGGCAAAACTGTTTTTT. Its protein is CASSLGGTGAKLFF.

For the CDR3, the DNA is TGTGCCAGCAGTAGTACAGGGGCGGGCAATCAGCCCCAGCATTTT. This translates into CASSSTGAGNQPQHF. The gene calls are TRBV28 and TRBJ1-5; TRBD1 matches 7 bases. Germline-derived CDR1 and CDR2 are MDHEN and SYDVKM. The CDR3 length is 15 residues. V trimming: 5 bases; J trimming: 2 bases; junction bases outside the gene matches: 6.

V is TRBV11-2 and J is TRBJ1-2, with 7 bases lining up with TRBD1. Trimming at V came to 5 bases and at J to 5 bases, leaving 8 bases not matched to a gene. The CDR3 contains 14 residues. Germline CDR1 reads SGHAT; CDR2 reads FQNNGV. This chain's CDR3 is CASSPNQGQYGYTF. CDR3 nucleotides: TGTGCCAGCAGCCCTAACCAGGGACAGTATGGCTACACCTTC. The complete variable domain, with remaining parts taken from reference TRBV11-2 and TRBJ1-2, reads EAGVAQSPRYKIIEKRQSVAFWCNPISGHATLYWYQQILGQGPKLLIQFQNNGVVDDSQLPKDRFSAERLKGVDSTLKIQPAKLEDSAVYLCASSPNQGQYGYTFGSGTRLTVV.

V is TRBV18 and J is TRBJ2-7; D unclear. Trimming cost V 0 bases and J 3 bases, with 6 bases left between them. CDR3 length: 13 amino acids. The germline gives CDR1 KGHSH, CDR2 LQKENI. The CDR3 coding sequence is TGTGCCAGCTCACCACCGTCTGTCTACGAGCAGTACTTC. As protein: CASSPPSVYEQYF.

V is TRBV5-1 and J is TRBJ2-1; the D gene is possibly TRBD1 (5 bases). V shed 1 base and J shed 5 bases, with 10 bases lying between them. Germline CDR1 and CDR2: SGHRS and YFSETQ. The CDR3 spans 14 residues. CDR3 bases: TGCGCCAGCAGCTTGTGGCCGGACAACAATGAGCAGTTCTTC. It specifies CASSLWPDNNEQFF.

This sequence joins TRBV5-1 and TRBJ1-6, with D perhaps matching TRBD1 (6 bases). Trimming stripped 1 base from V and 10 bases from J, with 12 bases between. The CDR3 contains 14 residues. CDR1 is SGHRS, CDR2 YFSETQ, per germline. Here the CDR3 DNA reads TGCGCCAGCAGCTTGAGGGGGAGAGAATCACCCCTCCACTTT. Translated: CASSLRGRESPLHF.

The chain has TRBV21-1 and TRBJ2-5; no DNA check was done on the table's D call, TRBD1. TRBV21-1 is an annotated pseudogene. This CDR3 has 14 residues. The CDR3, as DNA: TGTGCCAGCAGCAAAGGAAGAAGGGGAGAGACCCAGTACTTC. Protein product: CASSKGRRGETQYF.

The chain recombines TRBV18 with TRBJ1-1; no reliable D call. Between the trimmed V and J ends, which lost 3 bases and 1 base, there was a span of 12 bases. The germline V gene encodes CDR1 KGHSH and CDR2 LQKENI. There are 15 residues in the CDR3. The CDR3 nucleotides read TGTGCCAGCTCACCCCGCGGGGTTCAGAACACTGAAGCTTTCTTT. Translation: CASSPRGVQNTEAFF.

This clone was found once. The chain combines TRBV5-1 with TRBJ1-2; tentative D call: TRBD1 (5 bases). Germline CDR1 reads SGHRS; CDR2 reads YFSETQ. The V end lost 4 bases, the J end lost 2 bases, and 9 bases lay between the germline ends. This CDR3 comprises 13 residues. Here the CDR3 reads CASSPGLNYGYTF. The CDR3 DNA reads as TGCGCCAGCAGCCCGGGACTAAACTATGGCTACACCTTC. Based on the CDR3 plus reference TRBV5-1 and TRBJ1-2, the full variable domain is KAGVTQTPRYLIKTRGQQVTLSCSPISGHRSVSWYQQTPGQGLQFLFEYFSETQRNKGNFPGRFSGRQFSNSRSEMNVSTLELGDSALYLCASSPGLNYGYTFGSGTRLTVV.

V usage is TRBV4-1 and J usage is TRBJ1-2, with 9 bases matching TRBD1. V lost 0 bases and J lost 4; bases outside the gene matches: 3. The CDR3 consists of 15 residues. CDR1 and CDR2 (germline): MGHRA, YSYEKL. CDR3 protein: CASSQDGTGLYGYTF. CDR3 sequence (DNA): TGCGCCAGCAGCCAAGATGGGACAGGGCTCTATGGCTACACCTTC.

This clone was counted a single time. The CDR3 DNA follows: TGCGCCAGCACCCCGACAGGGTTAATGAACACTGAAGCTTTCTTT. Protein: CASTPTGLMNTEAFF. V and J are TRBV5-1 and TRBJ1-1; 7 bases match TRBD1. Germline V lookup: CDR1 SGHRS, CDR2 YFSETQ. The CDR3 runs to 15 residues. V lost 6 bases, J lost 0 bases, and 8 bases stayed unmatched.

This chain links TRBV11-3 with TRBJ2-3; 10 bases agree with TRBD1. In germline, CDR1 is SGHNT, CDR2 YENEEA. The CDR3 is 14 amino acids. V trimming: 2 bases; J trimming: 6 bases; junction bases outside the gene matches: 2. The CDR3 is CASSLRQGADTQYF. Written as DNA, the CDR3 is TGTGCCAGCAGCTTACGACAGGGGGCGGATACGCAGTATTTT. Combining the CDR3 with reference TRBV11-3 and TRBJ2-3 gives the whole variable domain EAGVVQSPRYKIIEKKQPVAFWCNPISGHNTLYWYLQNLGQGPELLIRYENEEAVDDSQLPKDRFSAERLKGVDSTLKIQPAELGDSAVYLCASSLRQGADTQYFGPGTRLTVL.

The rearrangement links TRBV2 to TRBJ1-2; 7 bases line up with TRBD1. Unmatched junction bases numbered 11, after V lost 10 bases and J lost 6 bases. Germline CDR1 reads SNHLY; CDR2 reads FYNNEI. CDR3 size: 13 residues. The CDR3 loop reads CANLGGTENGYTF. CDR3 nucleotide sequence: TGTGCCAATCTCGGAGGGACAGAGAATGGCTACACCTTC.

The rearrangement joins TRBV28 to TRBJ2-2; TRBD1 matches at 11 bases. The V segment lost 3 bases and the J segment 4 bases; nucleotides outside the gene matches: 10. Germline V gene data show CDR1 as MDHEN and CDR2 as SYDVKM. The CDR3 has 18 amino acids. CDR3 sequence: CASSFPQPGQGVTGELFF. CDR3 DNA: TGTGCCAGCAGTTTTCCTCAACCGGGACAGGGGGTCACCGGGGAGCTGTTTTTT.

CDR3 bases: TGTGCCAGTGGTCTCCCGGGTTCTAATGAAAAACTGTTTTTT. Translating gives CASGLPGSNEKLFF. The chain is built from TRBV19 and TRBJ1-4, with D hard to call. Germline CDR1 and CDR2: LNHDA and SQIVND (reference sequence). V was cut by 8 bases and J by 3 bases, with 13 bases left in between. The CDR3 is made up of 14 amino acids.

CDR3 protein: CGAMDSGNTIYF. The CDR3 coding sequence is TGTGGGGCCATGGACTCTGGAAACACCATATATTTT. The chain couples TRBV10-3 to TRBJ1-3, with no clear D. The CDR3 runs 12 residues. Per the germline V gene, CDR1 is ENHRY and CDR2 is SYGVKD.

This clone is a singleton in its sample. This chain links TRBV3-1 (or the pseudogene TRBV3-2) with TRBJ1-1, with D tentatively TRBD1 (6 bases). The germline gives CDR1 LGHDT, CDR2 YNNKEL (reference sequence). This CDR3 region has 14 residues. V lost 7 bases to trimming and J lost 5 bases, with 17 bases between them. CDR3 nucleotides: TGTGCCAGCACCCTACTACCAGGGGTAACTGAAGCTTTCTTT. Translating it yields CASTLLPGVTEAFF.

The V and J genes are TRBV27 and TRBJ1-6; tentative D call: TRBD1 (6 bases). The CDR3 sequence is 14 residues long. Trimming shortened V by 5 bases and J by 7 bases, and 12 bases separated the two germline ends. Germline V gene data show CDR1 as MNHEY and CDR2 as SMNVEV (reference sequence). DNA for the CDR3: TGTGCCAGCAGTCCAGCAGGGGAGAATTCACCCCTCCACTTT. Translation gives CASSPAGENSPLHF.

The rearrangement uses TRBV6-5 and TRBJ2-1; 7 bases match TRBD2. This CDR3 region has 15 residues. From germline, CDR1 is MNHEY and CDR2 SVGAGI. After removal of 4 bases from V and 7 bases from J, the junction contained 10 bases not matched to a gene. Here the CDR3 reads CASSLGGSGVNEQFF. CDR3 DNA sequence: TGTGCCAGCAGTTTGGGAGGGAGCGGGGTGAATGAGCAGTTCTTC.

The CDR3 DNA sequence: TGTGCCAGCACCCTGACAGGGAACACTGAAGCTTTCTTT. This encodes CASTLTGNTEAFF. This chain links TRBV6-5 with TRBJ1-1; the D gene is possibly TRBD1 (6 bases). Looked up from germline, CDR1 is MNHEY and CDR2 is SVGAGI. The CDR3 totals 13 residues. V lost 7 bases and J lost 1, with 10 bases in between.

This chain joins TRBV5-1 and TRBJ1-6; D unclear. The CDR3 has 16 residues. The germline CDR1 and CDR2 sequences are SGHRS and YFSETQ. V was clipped by 0 bases and J by 0 bases, with 7 bases between them. CDR3 region: CASSLASGSYNSPLHF. The CDR3 DNA is TGCGCCAGCAGCTTGGCGAGTGGCTCCTATAATTCACCCCTCCACTTT.

V is TRBV9 and J is TRBJ2-5, with TRBD2 matching over 10 bases. Germline values: CDR1 SGDLS, CDR2 YYNGEE. This CDR3 is built from 14 residues. The V segment lost 7 bases and the J segment 5 bases; nucleotides outside the gene matches: 8. The CDR3 sequence is CASGAGGPGETQYF. CDR3 sequence (DNA): TGTGCCAGCGGAGCGGGGGGGCCGGGGGAGACCCAGTACTTC.